This is a list of T cell receptor beta chains from one sample in a study of fetal regulatory T cell absence and autoimmunity. Method: immunoSEQ multiplex PCR; TCRdb's copy keeps in-frame clones and lacks some. The sample consists of around 100,000 clones, roughly 78% of them appearing once. Specimen: pancreas tissue. These receptors originate from a male donor with IPEX syndrome. The CDR3 runs from the conserved cysteine through the conserved F or W. D genes are given only for firm matches. Clone size is given for some rows only: seen once, a few or many times, or a class if the clone is expanded.

d_call clone_size j_call v_call cdr3_aa cdr3_nt
TRBD1 . TRBJ1-1 TRBV6-4 CASSDPGQGTEAFF TGTGCCAGCAGTGACCCCGGACAGGGCACTGAAGCTTTCTTT
. . TRBJ1-3 TRBV6-5 CASSYGPPAPGNTIYF TGTGCCAGCAGTTACGGGCCACCTGCGCCTGGAAACACCATATATTTT
. . TRBJ1-1 TRBV7-9 CASSMKWDTEAFF TGTGCCAGCAGCATGAAGTGGGACACTGAAGCTTTCTTT
TRBD1 . TRBJ1-1 TRBV7-9 CASSLRQIDRATEAFF TGTGCCAGCAGCTTACGCCAGATCGACAGGGCCACTGAAGCTTTCTTT
TRBD2 . TRBJ2-4 TRBV10-3 CAISDRGGELAKNIQYF TGTGCCATCAGTGATCGGGGAGGGGAGCTAGCCAAAAACATTCAGTACTTC
. . TRBJ2-7 TRBV4-1 CASSRGSTSYEQYF TGCGCCAGCAGCAGGGGGTCGACCTCCTACGAGCAGTACTTC
. . TRBJ2-4 TRBV19 CASSTLNIQYF TGTGCCAGTAGTACACTAAACATTCAGTACTTC
. . TRBJ2-2 TRBV14 CASSQVLNTGELFF TGTGCCAGCAGCCAAGTACTTAACACCGGGGAGCTGTTTTTT
TRBD1 . TRBJ1-1 TRBV5-1 CASSLVPTGHTEAFF TGCGCCAGCAGCTTGGTACCGACAGGGCACACTGAAGCTTTCTTT
TRBD2 few TRBJ2-2 TRBV4-1 CASSPTSGGNTGELFF TGCGCCAGCAGCCCTACTAGCGGGGGAAACACCGGGGAGCTGTTTTTT
TRBD1 few TRBJ2-7 TRBV6-1 CASRRQGPWYEQYF TGTGCCAGCAGAAGACAGGGGCCTTGGTACGAGCAGTACTTC
. . TRBJ2-7 TRBV18 CASSPRSGGLNYEQYF TGTGCCAGCTCACCACGGTCGGGGGGCCTTAACTACGAGCAGTACTTC